This TCR beta chain was sequenced in a study of blood T cell repertoires in COVID-19. Measured with immunoSEQ multiplex PCR; TCRdb has only the in-frame clones, and not every one. The sample yields 250,000 or so clones, approximately 90% seen once. This clone was seen a single time. What was sequenced was peripheral blood. The clonotype comes from a man younger than 35 with active or convalescent COVID-19.

The CDR3 sequence: CASSSGLAGGTSYNEQFF. CDR3 coding DNA: TGTGCCAGCAGTTCCGGACTAGCGGGTGGAACCTCCTACAATGAGCAGTTCTTC. The rearrangement joins TRBV5-8 to TRBJ2-1; TRBD2 matches at 11 bases. Looked up from germline, CDR1 is SGHTS and CDR2 is YDEGEE. V lost 5 bases, J lost 0 bases, and 10 bases stayed unmatched. The CDR3 runs 18 residues. Looking up the rest from reference TRBV5-8 and TRBJ2-1 gives the full variable domain: EAGVTQSPTHLIKTRGQQATLRCSPISGHTSVYWYQQALGLGLQFLLWYDEGEERNRGNFPPRFSGRQFPNYSSELNVNALELEDSALYLCASSSGLAGGTSYNEQFFGPGTRLTVL.